The source of this TCR beta chain is a study of T cell repertoires in cytomegalovirus infection (dated by TCRdb to the late 2010s). A note on the overall study: Because public TCR beta signatures pointed to carriage of CMV infection together with the matching HLA type, the HLA type of each donor mattered for the analysis.

The germline ends are 10 bases apart after V is trimmed by 5 bases and J by 1 base. Counted from cysteine to phenylalanine, this CDR3 has 14 amino acids. The read is trimmed to its CDR3 DNA, 42 bases read in frame from base 1. This clonotype was counted at least ten times. It lacks a known antigen. One base away there is no much larger clone; base qualities are not given. The data were produced on an Illumina HiSeq 1500. Through fastp at Q25 and MiXCR, TCRdb rebuilt clones from the public reads, retaining in-frame beta chains. Every CDR3 protein is listed once, alongside the most common genes and DNA of its rows. This sample has roughly 630,000 distinct CDR3 sequences in its table, and approximately 24% of those were observed once. Roughly 8% of the sample lies in the top ten. General conclusions and limits of the study: The ex vivo response was dominated by HLA-C-restricted CMV-specific TCR beta clonotypes, which also provided the single most frequent clonotype in two of eight donors. Carriers of CMV infection plus the relevant HLA type were discriminated by the cumulative frequency of public TCR beta family members in the study cohort and in an independent roughly 400-donor cohort.

The sequenced sample was CD8+ T cells from PBMCs. The sequence links TRBV12-3 or TRBV12-4 to TRBJ2-3, with the D gene not clear enough to name. The source of this sequence is a human donor in good health (CMV status not recorded). Some clones in this sample may be carry-over from other donors' samples. The CDR3 region: CASSIYPRTDTQYF. The DNA is TGTGCCAGCAGTATTTACCCTCGCACAGATACGCAGTATTTT.